The subject of this entry is one T cell receptor (beta chain). The sample comes from a study of T-cell reconstitution after alpha-beta-depleted transplantation in children. Unique molecular identifiers featured in how the TCRbeta library was prepared. TCRdb used MiXCR to reprocess the PCR reads, holding one entry per CDR3 protein. The sample holds approximately 240,000 distinct CDR3 sequences, approximately 9% seen once. V lost 3 bases and J 0 bases, leaving 15 bases between the germline ends. CDR1 is SNHLY and CDR2 is FYNNEI in the germline V gene. The CDR3 runs 16 residues. The chain has TRBV2 and TRBJ2-7; no firm D call. This receptor was taken from a human donor who donated a stem cell graft to a child with acute lymphoblastic leukemia. The sample consisted of PBMCs from the stem cell graft donor, taken from the stem cell graft. The CDR3 loop is CASSEVVLVSSYEQYF. CDR3 DNA sequence: TGTGCCAGCAGTGAGGTCGTTCTTGTCTCCTCCTACGAGCAGTACTTC.